This TCR beta chain was identified in a study of blood T cells in healthy people across ages. Using a J-beta primer mix together with a sample-barcoded 5' primer, a second PCR was run for roughly 7 to 11 cycles. Per sample, CDR3-containing paired-end reads numbered at least 2.5 million. MiXCR, applied by TCRdb to the 5' RACE reads, yields one record per CDR3 protein. The data contain roughly 860,000 distinct CDR3 sequences, approximately 59% of them seen just once; the ten biggest clones take up roughly 26%. The V gene end was trimmed by 6 bases and the J gene end by 0 bases; junction bases not matched to a gene: 4. Germline-derived CDR1 and CDR2 are MNHEY and SVGAGI. This CDR3 is 14 amino acids long. Notes on the study in general: Strongly correlated with naive T cell percentage was TCR beta diversity.

This clonotype was found a few times. The antigen is not known. J is TRBJ1-2 and V is TRBV6-5; TRBD1 matches 7 bases. Input material: blood. The source is a man aged 30-40 years in good health. As DNA, the CDR3 is TGTGCCAGCAGAGGGGGCTTTGCTAACTATGGCTACACCTTC. Translated, it gives CASRGGFANYGYTF.